Listed here are 8 T cell receptor beta chains from one sample, sequenced in a study of blood T cells in healthy people across ages (dated by TCRdb to about 2015). Library method: 5' RACE. For sequencing, an Illumina HiSeq 2500 was employed. A second about 7 to 12 cycle PCR used a sample-barcoded 5' primer and a J-beta primer mix. The raw public reads went through TCRdb reprocessing: fastp at Q25, MiXCR clone calling, in-frame beta chains kept. Identical CDR3 protein sequences are pooled into one entry, listed with their most common genes and DNA. Counted in this sample were about 970,000 distinct CDR3 sequences; 51% of them appeared once. The ten largest clones represent about 22% of the sample. The specimen sequenced was blood. These receptors originate from an older woman in good health.

This clonotype was seen once. The rearrangement links TRBV11-2 to TRBJ2-5, with 9 nucleotides matching TRBD2. The CDR3 contains 15 residues. Germline assignment: CDR1 SGHAT and CDR2 FQNNGV. V shed 3 bases, J shed 4 bases, and the junction held 6 bases outside the gene matches. The CDR3 protein is CASSFVAGDPETQYF. CDR3 in DNA: TGTGCCAGCAGCTTTGTAGCGGGAGACCCAGAGACCCAGTACTTC.

This clonotype turned up a few times. The chain joins TRBV6-6 to TRBJ2-3; 7 nucleotides align to TRBD1. CDR3 length: 16 amino acids. Germline V gene data show CDR1 as MNHNY and CDR2 as SVGAGI (reference sequence). V lost 6 bases and J lost 5; bases outside the gene matches: 14. CDR3 region: CASRALGGQPGDTQYF. CDR3 nucleotide sequence: TGTGCCAGCAGAGCCTTAGGGGGCCAGCCGGGAGATACGCAGTATTTT.

The chain carries TRBV7-2 and TRBJ2-7; no firm D call. Trimming removed 6 bases at V and 6 bases at J, with 15 bases between. CDR1 is SGHTA, CDR2 FQGNSA, per germline. The CDR3 extends over 13 amino acids. The CDR3 sequence is CASSSRSTSEQYF. CDR3 in DNA: TGTGCCAGCAGTAGCAGGAGTACCTCCGAGCAGTACTTC.

V and J are TRBV19 and TRBJ1-5; TRBD1 might be the D (6 bases). The CDR3 runs 14 residues. Per germline, CDR1 LNHDA and CDR2 SQIVND (reference sequence). The V end lost 10 bases, the J end lost 6 bases, and 19 bases lay between the germline ends. DNA of the CDR3: TGTGCCACCACCCAGGGGAACGTTCCTCAGCCCCAGCATTTT. Encoded protein: CATTQGNVPQPQHF.

This clonotype was counted a few times. The rearrangement links TRBV18 to TRBJ1-1; 11 bases map to TRBD1. Trimming at V came to 3 bases and at J to 4 bases, leaving 4 bases not matched to a gene. This CDR3 is 15 amino acids long. The germline V gene has CDR1 KGHSH and CDR2 LQKENI. Here the CDR3 reads CASSPPGTGGTEAFF. CDR3 DNA: TGTGCCAGCTCACCCCCGGGGACAGGGGGCACTGAAGCTTTCTTT.

This chain links TRBV20-1 with TRBJ1-2; D not resolved. Germline V CDR1 and CDR2: DFQATT, SNEGSKA (reference sequence). V lost 5 bases to trimming and J lost 6 bases, with 7 bases between them. This CDR3 comprises 10 residues. The CDR3 region has the DNA TGCAGTGCTTCTCTGGATGGCTACACCTTC. Protein: CSASLDGYTF.

The chain links TRBV30 to TRBJ2-1; 10 bases fit TRBD2. CDR1 is GTSNPN, CDR2 SVGIG, per germline (reference sequence). The CDR3 length is 16 residues. V was clipped by 2 bases and J by 8 bases; unmatched bases: 12. The CDR3 DNA sequence: TGTGCCTGGAGTACTACAATAGCGGGAGGTCCCTATGAGCAGTTCTTC. Amino acids: CAWSTTIAGGPYEQFF.

The chain is built from TRBV9 and TRBJ2-1; 15 nucleotides match TRBD2. J was trimmed by 7 bases and V by 4 bases; bases with no gene match: 6. This CDR3 spans 16 amino acids. The germline V gene encodes CDR1 SGDLS and CDR2 YYNGEE. The CDR3 bases are TGTGCCAGCAGCTCCCAGGGACTAGCGGGAGGTAATGAGCAGTTCTTC. Its protein product is CASSSQGLAGGNEQFF.